This TCR beta chain is from a study of neoadjuvant anti-PD-1 for oral cavity cancer. Here immunoSEQ multiplex PCR was the method, and the copy in TCRdb shows in-frame clones only, minus some. The sample holds more than 12,000 clones, just under 75% seen once. General study points: Higher pretreatment Treg/Th17 ratios tracked higher pretreatment blood clonality.

Germline CDR1 is MGHRA and CDR2 is YSYEKL. Unmatched junction bases numbered 12, after V lost 1 base and J lost 8 bases. There are 17 residues in the CDR3. Time point: after neoadjuvant nivolumab, at surgical resection. PBMCs were not maintained or expanded in culture before analysis. A remark on this clone: Its cognate antigen is unknown.

The clonotype was recovered from a person aged 40 to 85 with oral cavity squamous cell carcinoma. This chain uses TRBV4-1 with TRBJ2-1, with 9 bases that match TRBD1. The sequences come from PBMCs, collected after nivolumab (anti-PD-1) treatment. In DNA form, the CDR3 reads TGCGCCAGCAGCCAAGCCATAGGGACAGGGTCTTGGGATGAGCAGTTCTTC. Translating it yields CASSQAIGTGSWDEQFF.